This note documents a single T cell receptor beta chain sequence. The target antigen is unknown. The use of a sample-barcoded 5' primer and a J-beta primer mix characterized a second PCR of roughly 7 to 12 cycles. All samples yielded 2.5 million or more CDR3-containing paired-end reads. MiXCR, run by TCRdb on the 5' RACE reads, gives a single entry per CDR3 protein. The sample has approximately 780,000 distinct CDR3 sequences, approximately 24% seen once. This sample was included in a study of blood T cells in healthy people across ages. Study-level results: The diversity estimates, figures obtained from one million T cells, were considered underestimates.

This CDR3 is built from 11 residues. Germline CDR1 and CDR2: SQVTM and ANQGSEA. V lost 4 bases and J 3 bases, leaving 6 bases between the germline ends. These data were also filed under a second study, of T cells of mothers and their children.

The source of this sequence is a boy aged 10-17 years in good health. Sequencing used blood. V gene TRBV29-1 combines with J gene TRBJ1-1; D gene ambiguous. CDR3 sequence: CSVGEYTEAFF. CDR3 bases: TGCAGCGTTGGAGAATACACTGAAGCTTTCTTT.